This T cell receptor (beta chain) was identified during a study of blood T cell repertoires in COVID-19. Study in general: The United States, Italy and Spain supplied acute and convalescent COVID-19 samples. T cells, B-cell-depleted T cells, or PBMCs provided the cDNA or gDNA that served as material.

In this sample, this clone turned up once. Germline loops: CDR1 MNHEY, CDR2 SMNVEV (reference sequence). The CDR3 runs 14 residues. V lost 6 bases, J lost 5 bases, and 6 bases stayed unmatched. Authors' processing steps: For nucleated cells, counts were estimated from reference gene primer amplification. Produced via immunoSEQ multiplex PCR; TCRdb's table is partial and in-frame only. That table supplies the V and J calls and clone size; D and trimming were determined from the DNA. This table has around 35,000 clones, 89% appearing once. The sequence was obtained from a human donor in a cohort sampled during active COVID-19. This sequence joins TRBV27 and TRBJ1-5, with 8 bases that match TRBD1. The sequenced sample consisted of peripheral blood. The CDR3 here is CASSQGASDQPQHF. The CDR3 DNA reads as TGTGCCAGCAGCCAGGGGGCCAGCGATCAGCCCCAGCATTTT.